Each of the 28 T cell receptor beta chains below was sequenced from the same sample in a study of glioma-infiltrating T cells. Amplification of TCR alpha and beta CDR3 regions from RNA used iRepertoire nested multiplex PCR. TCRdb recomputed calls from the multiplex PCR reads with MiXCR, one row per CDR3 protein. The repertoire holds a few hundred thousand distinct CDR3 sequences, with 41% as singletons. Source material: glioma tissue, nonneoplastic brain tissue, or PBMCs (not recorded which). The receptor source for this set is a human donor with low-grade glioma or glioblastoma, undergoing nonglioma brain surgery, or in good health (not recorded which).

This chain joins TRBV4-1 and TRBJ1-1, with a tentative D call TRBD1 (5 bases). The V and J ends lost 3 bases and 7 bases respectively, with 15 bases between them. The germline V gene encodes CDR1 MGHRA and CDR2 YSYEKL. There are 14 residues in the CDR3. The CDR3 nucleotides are TGCGCCAGCAGCCACCTAGGAGGGGAGAATGAAGCTTTCTTT. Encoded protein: CASSHLGGENEAFF.

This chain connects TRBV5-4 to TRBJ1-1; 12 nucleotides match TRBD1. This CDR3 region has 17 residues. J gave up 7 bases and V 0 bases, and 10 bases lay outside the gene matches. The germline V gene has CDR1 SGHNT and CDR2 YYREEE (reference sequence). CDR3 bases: TGTGCCAGCAGCTTGGCCGGGACAGGGGGCGGAAGAAGTGAAGCTTTCTTT. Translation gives CASSLAGTGGGRSEAFF.

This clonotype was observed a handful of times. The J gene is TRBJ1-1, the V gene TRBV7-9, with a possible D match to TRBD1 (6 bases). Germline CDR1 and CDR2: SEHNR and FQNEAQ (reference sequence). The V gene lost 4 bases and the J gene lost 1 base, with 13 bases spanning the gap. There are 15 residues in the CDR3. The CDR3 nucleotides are TGTGCCAGCAGCTCAACGACAGGCTGGAACACTGAAGCTTTCTTT. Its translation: CASSSTTGWNTEAFF.

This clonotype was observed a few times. CDR3 amino acids: CASSFLLEEQFF. In nucleotides, the CDR3 is TGTGCCAGCAGCTTTCTACTTGAGGAGCAGTTCTTC. The chain carries TRBV7-8 and TRBJ2-1; no firm D call. This CDR3 contains 12 residues. Per the germline V gene, CDR1 is SGHVS and CDR2 is FQNEAQ. With 3 bases removed from V and 10 bases from J, the gap between germline ends came to 10 bases.

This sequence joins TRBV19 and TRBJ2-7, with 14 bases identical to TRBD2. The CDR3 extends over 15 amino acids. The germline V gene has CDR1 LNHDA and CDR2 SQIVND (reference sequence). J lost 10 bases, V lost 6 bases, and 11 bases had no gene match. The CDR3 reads CASRRQGLAGDIQYF. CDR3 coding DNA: TGTGCCAGTAGGCGACAGGGACTAGCGGGAGATATTCAGTACTTC.

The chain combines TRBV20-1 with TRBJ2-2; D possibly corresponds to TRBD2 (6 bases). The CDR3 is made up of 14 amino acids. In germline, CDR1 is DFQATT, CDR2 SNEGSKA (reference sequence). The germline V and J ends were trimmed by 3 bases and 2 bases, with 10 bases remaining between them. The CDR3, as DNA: TGCAGTGCTAGTGGACTATCCAACACCGGGGAGCTGTTTTTT. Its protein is CSASGLSNTGELFF.

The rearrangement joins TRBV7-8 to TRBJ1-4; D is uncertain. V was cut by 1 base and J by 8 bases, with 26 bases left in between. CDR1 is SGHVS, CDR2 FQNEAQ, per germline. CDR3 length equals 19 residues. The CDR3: CASSLVRTLGSRRGEKLFF. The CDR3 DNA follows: TGTGCCAGCAGCTTAGTCCGGACTCTCGGGTCTAGGCGTGGGGAAAAACTGTTTTTT. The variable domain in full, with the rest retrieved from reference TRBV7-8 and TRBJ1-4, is GAGVSQSPRYKVAKRGQDVALRCDPISGHVSLFWYQQALGQGPEFLTYFQNEAQLDKSGLPSDRFFAERPEGSVSTLKIQRTQQEDSAVYLCASSLVRTLGSRRGEKLFFGSGTQLSVL.

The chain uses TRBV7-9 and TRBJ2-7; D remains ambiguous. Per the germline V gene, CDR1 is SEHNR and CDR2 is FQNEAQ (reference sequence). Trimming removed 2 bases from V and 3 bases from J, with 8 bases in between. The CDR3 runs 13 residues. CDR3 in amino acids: CASSLTQNYEQYF. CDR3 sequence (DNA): TGTGCCAGCAGCTTAACACAGAACTACGAGCAGTACTTC.

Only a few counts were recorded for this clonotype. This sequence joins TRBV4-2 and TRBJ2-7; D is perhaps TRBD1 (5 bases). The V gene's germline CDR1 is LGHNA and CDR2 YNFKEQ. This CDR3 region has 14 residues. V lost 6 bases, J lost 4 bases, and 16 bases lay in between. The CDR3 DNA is TGTGCCAGCAGTTTAGGACACCCTGATTACGAGCAGTACTTC. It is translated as CASSLGHPDYEQYF.

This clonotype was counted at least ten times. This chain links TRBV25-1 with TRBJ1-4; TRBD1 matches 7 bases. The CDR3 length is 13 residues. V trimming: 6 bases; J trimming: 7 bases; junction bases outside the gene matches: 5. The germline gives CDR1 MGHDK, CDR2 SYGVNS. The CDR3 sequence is CASRTGSSEKLFF. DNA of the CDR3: TGTGCCAGCAGGACAGGGTCTAGTGAAAAACTGTTTTTT.

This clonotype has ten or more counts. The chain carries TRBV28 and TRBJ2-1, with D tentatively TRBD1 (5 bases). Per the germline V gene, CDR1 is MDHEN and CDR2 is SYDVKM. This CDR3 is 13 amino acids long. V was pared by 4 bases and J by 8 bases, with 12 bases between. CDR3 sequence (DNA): TGTGCCAGCAGTTCAGGGTTCAAGGATGAGCAGTTCTTC. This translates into CASSSGFKDEQFF. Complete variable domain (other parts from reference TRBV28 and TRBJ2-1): DVKVTQSSRYLVKRTGEKVFLECVQDMDHENMFWYRQDPGLGLRLIYFSYDVKMKEKGDIPEGYSVSREKKERFSLILESASTNQTSMYLCASSSGFKDEQFFGPGTRLTVL.

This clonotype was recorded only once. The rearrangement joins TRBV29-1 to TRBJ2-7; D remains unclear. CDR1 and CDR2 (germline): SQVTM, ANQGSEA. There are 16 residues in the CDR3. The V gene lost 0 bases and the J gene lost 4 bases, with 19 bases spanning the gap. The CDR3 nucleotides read TGCAGCGTTGAAGAAAGGGCAGGCCCCAACCGGTACGAGCAGTACTTC. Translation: CSVEERAGPNRYEQYF.

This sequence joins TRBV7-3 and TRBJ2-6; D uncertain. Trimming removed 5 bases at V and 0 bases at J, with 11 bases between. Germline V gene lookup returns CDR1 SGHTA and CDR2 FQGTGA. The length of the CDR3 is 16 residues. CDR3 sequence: CASSPGSSSGANVLTF. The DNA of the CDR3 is TGTGCCAGCAGCCCTGGAAGCAGCTCTGGGGCCAACGTCCTGACTTTC.

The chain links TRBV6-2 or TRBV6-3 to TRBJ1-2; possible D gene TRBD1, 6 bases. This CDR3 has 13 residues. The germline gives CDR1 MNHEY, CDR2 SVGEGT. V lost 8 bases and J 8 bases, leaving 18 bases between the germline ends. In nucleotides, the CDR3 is TGTGCCAGCGGCCCCATCGGGGGGCCCGGCTACACCTTC. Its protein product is CASGPIGGPGYTF.

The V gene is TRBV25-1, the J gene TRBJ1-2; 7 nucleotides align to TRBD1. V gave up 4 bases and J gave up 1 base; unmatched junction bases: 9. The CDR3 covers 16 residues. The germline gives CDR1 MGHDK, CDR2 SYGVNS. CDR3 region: CASSASPGQINYGYTF. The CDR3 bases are TGTGCCAGCAGTGCGTCACCGGGACAGATTAACTATGGCTACACCTTC.

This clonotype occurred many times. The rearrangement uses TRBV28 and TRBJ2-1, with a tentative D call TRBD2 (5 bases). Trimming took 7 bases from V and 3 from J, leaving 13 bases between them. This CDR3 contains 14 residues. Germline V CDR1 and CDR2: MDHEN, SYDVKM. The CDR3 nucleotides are TGTGCCAGCACAATCCCCGGGGACTACAATGAGCAGTTCTTC. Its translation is CASTIPGDYNEQFF.

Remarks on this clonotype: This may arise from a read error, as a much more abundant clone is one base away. The CDR3 protein is CASSYSRERDKNIQCF. The CDR3 DNA reads as TGTGCCAGCAGTTACTCACGGGAGAGGGACAAAAACATTCAGTGCTTC. This chain joins TRBV6-6 and TRBJ2-4; D possibly uses TRBD1 or TRBD2 (6 bases each). Looked up from germline, CDR1 is MNHNY and CDR2 is SVGAGI (reference sequence). This CDR3 has 16 amino acids.

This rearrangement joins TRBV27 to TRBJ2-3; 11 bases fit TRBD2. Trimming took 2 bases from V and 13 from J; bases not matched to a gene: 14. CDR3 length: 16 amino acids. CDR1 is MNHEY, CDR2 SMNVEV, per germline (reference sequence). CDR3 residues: CASSLPASGRPDTKYF. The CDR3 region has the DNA TGTGCCAGCAGTTTACCAGCTAGCGGGAGGCCAGATACAAAGTATTTT.

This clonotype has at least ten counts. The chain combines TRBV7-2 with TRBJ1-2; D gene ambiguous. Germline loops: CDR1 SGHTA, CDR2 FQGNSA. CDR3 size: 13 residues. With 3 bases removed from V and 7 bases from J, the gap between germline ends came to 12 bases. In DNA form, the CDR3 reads TGTGCCAGCAGCTTGCCTCTGGGGTCTGGCTACACCTTC. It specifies CASSLPLGSGYTF.

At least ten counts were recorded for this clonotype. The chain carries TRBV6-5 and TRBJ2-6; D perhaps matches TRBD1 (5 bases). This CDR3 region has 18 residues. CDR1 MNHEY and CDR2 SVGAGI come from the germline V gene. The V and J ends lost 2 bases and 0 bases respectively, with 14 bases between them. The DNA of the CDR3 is TGTGCCAGCAGTTACAAGGGGCATACCCTCTCTGGGGCCAACGTCCTGACTTTC. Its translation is CASSYKGHTLSGANVLTF.

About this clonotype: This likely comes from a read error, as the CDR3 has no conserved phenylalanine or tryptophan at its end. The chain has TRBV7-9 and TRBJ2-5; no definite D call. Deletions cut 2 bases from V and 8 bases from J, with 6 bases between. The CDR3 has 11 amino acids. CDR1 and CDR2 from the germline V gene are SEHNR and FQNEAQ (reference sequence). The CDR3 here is CASSLKVTQYS. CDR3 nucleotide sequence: TGTGCCAGCAGCTTAAAAGTCACCCAGTACTCC.

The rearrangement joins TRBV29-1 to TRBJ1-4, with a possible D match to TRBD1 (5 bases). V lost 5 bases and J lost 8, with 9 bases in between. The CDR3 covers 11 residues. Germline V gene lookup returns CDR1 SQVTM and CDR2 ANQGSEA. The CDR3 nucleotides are TGCAGCGTTCTAAAGGGGGAAAAACTGTTTTTT. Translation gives CSVLKGEKLFF.

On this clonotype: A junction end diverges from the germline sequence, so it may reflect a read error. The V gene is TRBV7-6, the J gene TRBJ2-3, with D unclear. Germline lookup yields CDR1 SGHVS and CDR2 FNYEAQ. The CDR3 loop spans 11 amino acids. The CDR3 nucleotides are TGTGCCGGCAGCTTGGGTGATACGCAGTATTTT. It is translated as CAGSLGDTQYF. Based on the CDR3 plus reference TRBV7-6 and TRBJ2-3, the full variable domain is GAGVSQSPRYKVTKRGQDVALRCDPISGHVSLYWYRQALGQGPEFLTYFNYEAQQDKSGLPNDRFSAERPEGSISTLTIQRTEQRDSAMYRCAGSLGDTQYFGPGTRLTVL.

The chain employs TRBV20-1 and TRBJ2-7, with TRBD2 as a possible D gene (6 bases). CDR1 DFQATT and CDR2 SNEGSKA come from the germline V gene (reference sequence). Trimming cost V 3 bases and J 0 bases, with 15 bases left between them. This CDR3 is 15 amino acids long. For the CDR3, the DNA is TGCAGTGCTAGCCACCTGGGACTCCTCTCCTACGAGCAGTACTTC. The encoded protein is CSASHLGLLSYEQYF.

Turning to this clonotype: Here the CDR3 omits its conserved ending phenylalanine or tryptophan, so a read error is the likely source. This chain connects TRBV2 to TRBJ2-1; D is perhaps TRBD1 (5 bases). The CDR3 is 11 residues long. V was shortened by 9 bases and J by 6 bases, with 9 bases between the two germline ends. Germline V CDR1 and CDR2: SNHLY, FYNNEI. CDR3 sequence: CASGQGNEQFI. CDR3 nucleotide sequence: TGTGCCAGTGGGCAGGGCAATGAGCAGTTCATC.

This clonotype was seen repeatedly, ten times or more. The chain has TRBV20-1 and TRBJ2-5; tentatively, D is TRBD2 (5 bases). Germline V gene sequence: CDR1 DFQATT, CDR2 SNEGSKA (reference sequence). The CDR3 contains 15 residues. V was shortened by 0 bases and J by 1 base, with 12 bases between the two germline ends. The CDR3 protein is CSARDGGSIQETQYF. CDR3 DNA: TGCAGTGCTAGAGATGGAGGATCTATCCAAGAGACCCAGTACTTC.

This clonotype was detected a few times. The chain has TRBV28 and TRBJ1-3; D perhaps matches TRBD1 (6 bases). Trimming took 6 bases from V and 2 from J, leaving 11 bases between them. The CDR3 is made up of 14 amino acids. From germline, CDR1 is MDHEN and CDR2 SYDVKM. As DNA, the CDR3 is TGTGCCAGCAGGGACAGCCTTACTGGAAACACCATATATTTT. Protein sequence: CASRDSLTGNTIYF. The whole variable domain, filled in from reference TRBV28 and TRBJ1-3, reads DVKVTQSSRYLVKRTGEKVFLECVQDMDHENMFWYRQDPGLGLRLIYFSYDVKMKEKGDIPEGYSVSREKKERFSLILESASTNQTSMYLCASRDSLTGNTIYFGEGSWLTVV.

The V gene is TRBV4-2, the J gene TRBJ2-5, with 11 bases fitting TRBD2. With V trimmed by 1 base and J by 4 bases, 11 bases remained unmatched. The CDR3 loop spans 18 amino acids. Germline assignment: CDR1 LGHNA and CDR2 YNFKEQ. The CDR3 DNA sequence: TGTGCCAGCAGCCAAGTGGTCAGACTAGCGGGGCGGGGAGAGACCCAGTACTTC. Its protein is CASSQVVRLAGRGETQYF.